The 12 T cell receptor beta chains in this list originate from one sample, sequenced in a study of OX40 agonist ivuxolimab in advanced cancers. This table comes from immunoSEQ multiplex PCR, and its TCRdb copy is limited to in-frame clones, with some not included. Among over 50,000 clones listed, approximately 83% were seen once. Sequencing was performed on CD4+ or CD8+ T cells sorted from blood, taken in a trial of the OX40 agonist ivuxolimab. The source is an adult with an advanced solid tumor such as melanoma, head and neck, liver or kidney cancer.

This rearrangement joins TRBV4-1 to TRBJ1-5; D is uncertain. The CDR3 spans 18 residues. Trimming removed 1 base at V and 0 bases at J, with 16 bases between. CDR1 and CDR2 from the germline V gene are MGHRA and YSYEKL. Written as DNA, the CDR3 is TGCGCCAGCAGCCAAGTTGGAGGTGGAGTAGTTAGCAATCAGCCCCAGCATTTT. Amino acid sequence: CASSQVGGGVVSNQPQHF.

The V gene is TRBV10-1, the J gene TRBJ1-1; 7 nucleotides line up with TRBD1. CDR1 WNHNN and CDR2 SYGVQD come from the germline V gene (reference sequence). CDR3 length: 13 amino acids. The J segment lost 1 base and the V segment lost 6 bases, leaving 2 bases of the junction unmatched. DNA for the CDR3: TGCGCCAGCAGCCGGGACAGGAACACTGAAGCTTTCTTT. This sequence encodes CASSRDRNTEAFF.

This chain joins TRBV7-2 and TRBJ1-1; D may be TRBD1 (5 bases). V lost 5 bases and J 0 bases, leaving 7 bases between the germline ends. The germline V gene encodes CDR1 SGHTA and CDR2 FQGNSA. The CDR3 contains 13 residues. For the CDR3, the DNA is TGTGCCAGCAGCGGGGACCTGAACACTGAAGCTTTCTTT. Protein sequence: CASSGDLNTEAFF. The full variable domain, its missing parts supplied by reference TRBV7-2 and TRBJ1-1, is GAGVSQSPSNKVTEKGKDVELRCDPISGHTALYWYRQSLGQGLEFLIYFQGNSAPDKSGLPSDRFSAERTGGSVSTLTIQRTQQEDSAVYLCASSGDLNTEAFFGQGTRLTVV.

This clone was found a few times. The V and J genes are TRBV2 and TRBJ2-1; no clear D gene. V lost 2 bases and J 6 bases, leaving 8 bases between the germline ends. This CDR3 comprises 13 residues. Germline V lookup: CDR1 SNHLY, CDR2 FYNNEI. CDR3 loop: CASSETDFNEQFF. CDR3 in DNA: TGTGCCAGCAGTGAAACAGATTTCAATGAGCAGTTCTTC.

This chain joins TRBV30 and TRBJ1-3; a possible D gene is TRBD1 (5 bases). V was shortened by 0 bases and J by 0 bases, with 6 bases between the two germline ends. Germline values: CDR1 GTSNPN, CDR2 SVGIG (reference sequence). This CDR3 has 14 residues. CDR3 sequence: CAWSVGDSGNTIYF. The CDR3, as DNA: TGTGCCTGGAGTGTAGGGGACTCTGGAAACACCATATATTTT.

This clone was picked up a small number of times. V and J are TRBV4-1 and TRBJ2-3; TRBD2 aligns across 13 bases. Germline V gene lookup returns CDR1 MGHRA and CDR2 YSYEKL. The CDR3 length is 18 residues. With V trimmed by 3 bases and J by 1 base, 7 bases remained unmatched. This CDR3 reads CASSHGTSGAWGTDTQYF. CDR3 DNA: TGCGCCAGCAGCCACGGGACTAGCGGGGCCTGGGGCACAGATACGCAGTATTTT.

V is TRBV2 and J is TRBJ2-5; D uncertain. V was shortened by 4 bases and J by 5 bases, with 17 bases between the two germline ends. The CDR3 is made up of 15 amino acids. Germline CDR1 is SNHLY and CDR2 is FYNNEI. The CDR3 sequence: CASSAVDVQSETQYF. The CDR3 DNA is TGTGCCAGCAGTGCCGTGGACGTGCAATCGGAGACCCAGTACTTC.

This clone was detected once. The chain's CDR3 is CASSFSRVSPLHF. CDR3 nucleotides: TGTGCCAGCAGCTTCTCCAGGGTCTCACCCCTCCACTTT. The rearrangement links TRBV14 to TRBJ1-6; TRBD1 might be the D (5 bases). V lost 5 bases and J lost 10, with 12 bases in between. Germline assignment: CDR1 SGHDN and CDR2 FVKESK. The CDR3 contains 13 residues.

The J gene is TRBJ1-5, the V gene TRBV5-6; D is ambiguous. Per the germline V gene, CDR1 is SGHDT and CDR2 is YYEEEE. The CDR3 has 17 amino acids. Trimming shortened V by 0 bases and J by 1 base, and 14 bases separated the two germline ends. The CDR3 protein is CASSLGEGRLSNQPQHF. In DNA form, the CDR3 reads TGTGCCAGCAGCTTGGGAGAAGGGCGGCTAAGCAATCAGCCCCAGCATTTT.

The chain combines TRBV19 with TRBJ2-5, with D perhaps TRBD1 (6 bases). CDR3 size: 16 residues. CDR1 LNHDA and CDR2 SQIVND come from the germline V gene (reference sequence). Trimming stripped 5 bases from V and 9 bases from J, with 25 bases between. Here the CDR3 reads CASSSPSKVRPGAQYF. CDR3 bases: TGTGCCAGTAGTTCTCCGTCCAAGGTCCGACCAGGGGCCCAGTACTTC. Supplemented by reference TRBV19 and TRBJ2-5, the full variable domain reads DGGITQSPKYLFRKEGQNVTLSCEQNLNHDAMYWYRQDPGQGLRLIYYSQIVNDFQKGDIAEGYSVSREKKESFPLTVTSAQKNPTAFYLCASSSPSKVRPGAQYFGPGTRLLVL.

The chain uses TRBV7-8 and TRBJ2-3; 16 nucleotides line up with TRBD2. Germline V lookup: CDR1 SGHVS, CDR2 FQNEAQ. The V and J ends lost 4 bases and 8 bases, in that order; junction bases with no gene match: 6. The CDR3 totals 16 residues. The CDR3 sequence: CASSSGTSGGAGTQYF. In DNA form, the CDR3 reads TGTGCCAGCAGCTCGGGGACTAGCGGGGGGGCTGGTACGCAGTATTTT.

V usage is TRBV19 and J usage is TRBJ2-1; 10 bases fit TRBD2. The V segment lost 1 base and the J segment 9 bases; nucleotides outside the gene matches: 15. The CDR3 contains 18 residues. Germline loops: CDR1 LNHDA, CDR2 SQIVND (reference sequence). CDR3 sequence: CASSIALASGSFWVEQFF. The CDR3 nucleotides are TGTGCCAGTAGTATAGCTCTGGCTAGCGGGAGCTTTTGGGTTGAGCAGTTCTTC.